This is a list of T cell receptor beta chains from one sample in a study of blood T cell repertoires in COVID-19. TCRdb's table, derived via immunoSEQ multiplex PCR, lists solely in-frame clones and lacks some. The table includes under 400,000 clones, around 88% detected once. The sequenced sample consisted of peripheral blood. All receptors come from a woman aged 25 to 39 with COVID-19, enrolled during active disease. CDR3s include the opening cysteine and the closing phenylalanine or tryptophan. D genes are given only for firm matches. Clone size is stated in some rows and not others, as once, few, many or a class when expanded.

TRBD1,TRBJ1-2,TRBV5-1,-,TGCGCCAGCAGCTTGAGACTGGGTGTGAGGACAGGACCTAACTATGGCTACACCTTC,CASSLRLGVRTGPNYGYTF
-,TRBJ1-1,TRBV11-3,-,TGTGCCAGCAGCTCTGGGTATGGGCGAAACACTGAAGCTTTCTTT,CASSSGYGRNTEAFF
TRBD1,TRBJ1-4,TRBV27,-,TGTGCCAGCAGTTTATGGGGCGGACAGGGGGAAGAAAAACTGTTTTTT,CASSLWGGQGEEKLFF
TRBD1,TRBJ1-2,TRBV3-1/TRBV3-2,-,TGTGCCAGCAGCCAAGATCTAAGGTCCAGGGGGGCCACCTTC,CASSQDLRSRGATF
-,TRBJ2-5,TRBV12-5,-,TGTGCTAGTGCCCCGGAGTGGTCTCAAGAGACCCAGTACTTC,CASAPEWSQETQYF
-,TRBJ2-5,TRBV2,once,TGTGCCAGCAGTTTAGGGCGAGGGGAGACCCAGTACTTC,CASSLGRGETQYF
-,TRBJ2-6,TRBV10-3,-,TGTGCCAGCGGCAACCCGTTTTCTGGGGCCAACGTCCTGACTTTC,CASGNPFSGANVLTF
-,TRBJ1-5,TRBV7-3,-,TGTGCCAGCGAAAGGACAGATAGCAATCAGCCCCAGCATTTT,CASERTDSNQPQHF
TRBD2,TRBJ2-5,TRBV7-8,-,TGTGCCAGCAGCTTAGTGGCTAGCGGGGGGCAAGAGACCCAGTACTTC,CASSLVASGGQETQYF
TRBD2,TRBJ2-2,TRBV29-1,once,TGCAGCGTGGGGGGGATCGGGAACACCGGGGAGCTGTTTTTT,CSVGGIGNTGELFF
-,TRBJ1-5,TRBV10-2,-,TGCGCCAGCAGCTTCCGGGGCAATCAGCCCCAGCATTTT,CASSFRGNQPQHF
TRBD2,TRBJ2-7,TRBV7-2,-,TGTGCCAGCAGCTTAGAATGGCGGGGGGCCTCCTACGAGCAGTACTTC,CASSLEWRGASYEQYF
TRBD2,TRBJ2-3,TRBV5-4,-,TGTGCCAGCAGCTTTAGCGGGGGGGCGACAGATACGCAGTATTTT,CASSFSGGATDTQYF
-,TRBJ1-4,TRBV6-5,-,TGTGCCAGCAGCGCTGAGCGGTCTAATGAAAAACTGTTTTTT,CASSAERSNEKLFF
TRBD1,TRBJ1-1,TRBV11-3,-,TGTGCCAGCACCCGACAGGGTGTGAACACTGAAGCTTTCTTT,CASTRQGVNTEAFF
-,TRBJ2-3,TRBV7-2,-,TGTGCCAGCAGCTTCCGTCCGGGTTTGGATACGCAGTATTTT,CASSFRPGLDTQYF
-,TRBJ2-7,TRBV12-3/TRBV12-4,-,TGTGCCAGGACGAGGTGGGGCATCTACGAGCAGTACTTC,CARTRWGIYEQYF
TRBD1,TRBJ1-4,TRBV19,once,TGTGCCAGTGGAGCCGGGACAGGCGCCGCAACTAATGAAAAACTGTTTTTT,CASGAGTGAATNEKLFF
TRBD1,TRBJ1-2,TRBV19,once,TGTGCCAGTAGCCTTGGACAGGGGGATATATATGGCTACACCTTC,CASSLGQGDIYGYTF
-,TRBJ1-1,TRBV2,-,TGTGCCAAACAGGGTGGTGCTGAAGCTTTCTTT,CAKQGGAEAFF
-,TRBJ2-2,TRBV5-4,-,TGTGCCAGCAGGACCGGGACTGCGAACACCGGGGAGCTGTTTTTT,CASRTGTANTGELFF
TRBD1,TRBJ1-5,TRBV11-2,-,TGTGCCAGCAGTCAACAGGGGGGTCAGCCCCAGCATTTT,CASSQQGGQPQHF
TRBD2,TRBJ2-1,TRBV5-4,-,TGTGCCAGCAGCCTTCCCGGACTAGCGGCGAATGAGCAGTTCTTC,CASSLPGLAANEQFF
-,TRBJ1-2,TRBV24-1,-,TGTGCCACCAGTGATTCGGGATTTAATGGCTACACCTTC,CATSDSGFNGYTF
-,TRBJ1-1,TRBV10-3,-,TGTGCCACCGAAGGGGCGCGCACTGAAGCTTTCTTT,CATEGARTEAFF
TRBD1,TRBJ2-5,TRBV29-1,-,TGCAGCGTAGGGACAGGGGACCAAGAGACCCAGTACTTC,CSVGTGDQETQYF
-,TRBJ1-1,TRBV6-5,-,TGTGCCAGCAGTTACGGCCAGAAAGCTTTCTTT,CASSYGQKAFF
-,TRBJ1-2,TRBV5-1,-,TGCGCCAGCAGCTTGGTGGTACAGTCGGACTATGGCTACACCTTC,CASSLVVQSDYGYTF
TRBD1,TRBJ1-1,TRBV7-2,-,TGTGCCAGCAGCCTACAGACAGGGAGGAACACTGAAGCTTTCTTT,CASSLQTGRNTEAFF
TRBD1,TRBJ1-5,TRBV30,-,TGTGCCTGGAGTATACAGGGGGCTGGCAATCAGCCCCAGCATTTT,CAWSIQGAGNQPQHF
TRBD1,TRBJ1-1,TRBV27,once,TGTGCCAGCAGTCATGGTCCCGGGACAGTGAACACTGAAGCTTTCTTT,CASSHGPGTVNTEAFF
-,TRBJ1-2,TRBV5-4,few,TGTGCCAGCAGCTTCGGACAATTCTATGGCTACACCTTC,CASSFGQFYGYTF
-,TRBJ1-5,TRBV10-1,-,TGCGCCAGCTCTCTAATGGCCACAGGCAATCAGCCCCAGCATTTT,CASSLMATGNQPQHF
TRBD1,TRBJ1-2,TRBV2,-,TGTGCCAGCAGTGAAGACAGGGGCTCGGTTGGCTACACCTTC,CASSEDRGSVGYTF
-,TRBJ1-5,TRBV28,-,TGTGCCAGCAGCGGAGCAGGGGCGGAAGGCAATCAGCCCCAGCATTTT,CASSGAGAEGNQPQHF
-,TRBJ2-7,TRBV3-1/TRBV3-2,once,TGTGCCAGCAGCCTTTTCAGGGGTTACGAGCAGTACTTC,CASSLFRGYEQYF
-,TRBJ1-5,TRBV7-8,-,TGTGCCAGCAGCTTAGTTGGCCAAAATCAGCCCCAGCATTTT,CASSLVGQNQPQHF